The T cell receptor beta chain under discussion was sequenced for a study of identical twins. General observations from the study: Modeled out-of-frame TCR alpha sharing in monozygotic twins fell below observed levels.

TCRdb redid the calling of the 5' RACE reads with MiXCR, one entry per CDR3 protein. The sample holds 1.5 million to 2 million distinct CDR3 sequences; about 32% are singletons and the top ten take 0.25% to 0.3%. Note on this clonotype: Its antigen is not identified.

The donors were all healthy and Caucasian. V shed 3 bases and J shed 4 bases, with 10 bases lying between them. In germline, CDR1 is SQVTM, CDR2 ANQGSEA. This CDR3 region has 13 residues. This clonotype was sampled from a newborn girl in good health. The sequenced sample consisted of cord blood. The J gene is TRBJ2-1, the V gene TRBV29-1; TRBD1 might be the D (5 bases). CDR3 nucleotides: TGCAGCGTTGATAGGACACTTTACAATGAGCAGTTCTTC. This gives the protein CSVDRTLYNEQFF.